These T cell receptor beta chains were read from a single sample in a study of cytomegalovirus exposure and HLA in healthy donors. Only in-frame clones appear in the TCRdb table, and some are missing; sequencing was by immunoSEQ multiplex PCR. The table lists 130,000 or so clones, over 60% of them singletons. The sequencing sample was made of PBMCs. The source is a woman aged 55-70 years in good health and CMV-seronegative. CDR3s include the opening cysteine and the closing phenylalanine or tryptophan. Fields, in order: J gene, clone size, V gene, D gene, CDR3 protein, CDR3 DNA. D genes are given only for firm matches. Size is stated for part of the rows, as once, few or many counts, or as a class when the clone is expanded.

J: TRBJ1-2
size: NA
V: TRBV18
D: TRBD1
CDR3: CASSPDKGAVNGYTF
DNA: TGTGCCAGCTCCCCTGATAAGGGGGCGGTTAATGGCTACACCTTC

J: TRBJ1-2
size: few
V: TRBV9
D: NA
CDR3: CASSVGPDSYGYTF
DNA: TGTGCCAGCAGCGTAGGCCCTGACAGTTATGGCTACACCTTC

J: TRBJ1-4
size: NA
V: TRBV11-2
D: TRBD1
CDR3: CASSTGWDRVNEKLFF
DNA: TGTGCCAGCAGCACCGGGTGGGACAGGGTGAATGAAAAACTGTTTTTT

J: TRBJ1-6
size: once
V: TRBV5-1
D: TRBD1
CDR3: CASKPQGAYNSPLHF
DNA: TGCGCCAGCAAGCCTCAGGGGGCCTATAATTCACCCCTCCACTTT

J: TRBJ2-7
size: NA
V: TRBV10-3
D: TRBD1
CDR3: CAIKRDSNQPEQYF
DNA: TGTGCCATCAAACGGGACAGTAATCAGCCCGAGCAGTACTTC

J: TRBJ2-7
size: NA
V: TRBV14
D: NA
CDR3: CASSLAGVRPYEQYF
DNA: TGTGCCAGCAGCCTCGCCGGGGTCAGACCCTACGAGCAGTACTTC

J: TRBJ2-5
size: once
V: TRBV7-2
D: TRBD1
CDR3: CASSLGLGQLKETQYF
DNA: TGTGCCAGCAGCTTAGGGTTGGGACAGCTAAAAGAGACCCAGTACTTC

J: TRBJ1-2
size: few
V: TRBV9
D: NA
CDR3: CASSEGHSSVGGYTF
DNA: TGTGCCAGCAGCGAGGGGCACTCAAGTGTAGGTGGCTACACCTTC

J: TRBJ2-1
size: NA
V: TRBV5-1
D: TRBD2
CDR3: CASSDLAGSYNEQFF
DNA: TGCGCCAGCAGCGATCTAGCGGGATCTTACAATGAGCAGTTCTTC

J: TRBJ1-2
size: NA
V: TRBV19
D: TRBD1
CDR3: CASSHRGLDYGYTF
DNA: TGTGCCAGTAGTCACAGGGGGCTTGACTATGGCTACACCTTC

J: TRBJ1-1
size: NA
V: TRBV7-3
D: NA
CDR3: CASSPPEGGEAFF
DNA: TGTGCCAGCAGCCCACCCGAGGGGGGGGAAGCTTTCTTT

J: TRBJ2-5
size: NA
V: TRBV9
D: NA
CDR3: CASSVAIGQETQYF
DNA: TGTGCCAGCAGCGTAGCAATCGGTCAAGAGACCCAGTACTTC

J: TRBJ1-1
size: NA
V: TRBV7-2
D: NA
CDR3: CASSLLGVGANTEAFF
DNA: TGTGCCAGCAGCTTATTAGGGGTGGGGGCGAACACTGAAGCTTTCTTT

J: TRBJ2-7
size: NA
V: TRBV28
D: TRBD2
CDR3: CASGLAGGLYEQYF
DNA: TGTGCCAGCGGTCTCGCGGGGGGCCTCTACGAGCAGTACTTC

J: TRBJ1-1
size: few
V: TRBV2
D: NA
CDR3: CASRGSTKAFF
DNA: TGTGCCAGCCGGGGGAGTACCAAAGCTTTCTTT

J: TRBJ2-2
size: once
V: TRBV5-4
D: TRBD2
CDR3: CASSSSGRYTGELFF
DNA: TGTGCCAGCAGCTCTAGCGGGAGGTACACCGGGGAGCTGTTTTTT

J: TRBJ2-3
size: NA
V: TRBV5-4
D: NA
CDR3: CASSPGGRTDTQYF
DNA: TGTGCCAGCAGCCCAGGAGGGAGGACAGATACGCAGTATTTT

J: TRBJ2-5
size: NA
V: TRBV10-3
D: TRBD1
CDR3: CAISGDRAQETQYF
DNA: TGTGCCATCAGTGGCGACAGGGCCCAAGAGACCCAGTACTTC

J: TRBJ1-4
size: NA
V: TRBV15
D: NA
CDR3: CATSRVGRVWTNEKLFF
DNA: TGTGCCACCAGCAGAGTAGGGAGGGTTTGGACTAATGAAAAACTGTTTTTT

J: TRBJ1-4
size: NA
V: TRBV6-6
D: NA
CDR3: CASSDPGGFEEKLFF
DNA: TGTGCCAGCAGTGACCCAGGAGGGTTTGAAGAAAAACTGTTTTTT

J: TRBJ1-2
size: NA
V: TRBV30
D: NA
CDR3: CAWSLQEVVHGYTF
DNA: TGTGCCTGGAGTCTCCAGGAGGTCGTTCATGGCTACACCTTC

J: TRBJ1-2
size: NA
V: TRBV18
D: NA
CDR3: CASSHPSYGYTF
DNA: TGTGCCAGCTCACATCCATCCTATGGCTACACCTTC

J: TRBJ2-1
size: NA
V: TRBV19
D: TRBD2
CDR3: CASSIQREGNEQFF
DNA: TGTGCCAGTAGTATCCAGCGGGAGGGCAATGAGCAGTTCTTC

J: TRBJ1-5
size: NA
V: TRBV30
D: NA
CDR3: CAWSGAGQGGQPQHF
DNA: TGTGCCTGGAGTGGTGCGGGTCAGGGAGGCCAGCCCCAGCATTTT